Sequencing of this T cell receptor beta chain was carried out in a study of cytomegalovirus exposure and HLA in healthy donors. Germline CDR1 and CDR2: GTSNPN and SVGIG (reference sequence). This CDR3 is 14 amino acids long. Whole-study findings and limits: Among TCR beta chains, those listed as cytomegalovirus-associated numbered over 150. About 87% or about 30% of the time was how often most TCR beta V segments were productive, according to an earlier analysis. HLA-A and HLA-B allele assignments for most subjects were reportedly predicted accurately using TCR beta sequences. The authors excluded some V segments, including TRBV6-2 and TRBV6-3, as indistinguishable.

Note on this clone: Its antigen is still unknown.

PCR used 60 Vbeta primers and 13 Jbeta primers. Using immunoSEQ multiplex PCR, the repertoire was profiled, and TCRdb retains in-frame clones only, with some absent. The sample lists about 120,000 clones; roughly 80% were seen once. The chain combines TRBV30 with TRBJ2-5, with TRBD1 matching 9 bases. The J call may be faulty, since TRBJ2-7 better matches the DNA end. This receptor was identified in a female donor in good health and CMV-seropositive. Specimen: PBMCs. CDR3 nucleotide sequence: TGTGCCTGGAGTCCCGGGACAGGGAGCTACGAGCAGTACTTC. It encodes CAWSPGTGSYEQYF.